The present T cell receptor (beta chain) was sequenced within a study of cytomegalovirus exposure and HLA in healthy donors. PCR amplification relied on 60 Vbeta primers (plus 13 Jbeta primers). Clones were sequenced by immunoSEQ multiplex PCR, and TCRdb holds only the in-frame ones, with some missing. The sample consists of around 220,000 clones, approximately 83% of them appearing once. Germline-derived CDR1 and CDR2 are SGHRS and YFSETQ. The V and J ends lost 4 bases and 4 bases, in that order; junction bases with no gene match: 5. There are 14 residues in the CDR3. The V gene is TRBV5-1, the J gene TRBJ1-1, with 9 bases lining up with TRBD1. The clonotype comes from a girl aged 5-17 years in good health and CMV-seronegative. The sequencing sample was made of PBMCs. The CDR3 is CASSPRTGATEAFF. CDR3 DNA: TGCGCCAGCAGCCCGAGGACAGGGGCCACTGAAGCTTTCTTT.